This T cell receptor (beta chain) was obtained from a study of siplizumab effects on memory and regulatory T cells. The V end was cut by 0 bases, the J end by 4 bases, with 12 bases between. Per the germline V gene, CDR1 is MNHNS and CDR2 is SASEGT. The CDR3 loop spans 15 amino acids. Assayed TCR templates numbered about 10^5 for each sample. Method: immunoSEQ multiplex PCR; TCRdb's copy keeps in-frame clones and lacks some. This table holds some 100,000 clones, 75% to 95% found once. General observations from the study: Siplizumab significantly brought down the alloreactive sequences that trace back to unstimulated CD4+ memory cells. Memory cells seemed less diverse than naive T cells, which also seemed major contributors to the alloresponse.

With respect to this clone: Its antigen is still unknown.

The specimen was CD4+ T cells sorted from blood. This TCR was sampled from a human donor in good health. Some clones in this sample may be carry-over from other donors' samples. The chain couples TRBV6-1 to TRBJ1-2, with TRBD1 as a possible D gene (6 bases). The CDR3 protein is CASSEATGQVYGYTF. Written as DNA, the CDR3 is TGTGCCAGCAGTGAAGCCACAGGGCAAGTCTATGGCTACACCTTC.